This T cell receptor beta chain stems from a study of beta chain features in type 1 diabetes. The study, taken as a whole, reports: When Type 1 diabetes patients were examined, their TCRB CDR3s proved moderately but significantly shorter in all four CD4+ subsets.

The germline V gene has CDR1 ENHRY and CDR2 SYGVKD. Trimming removed 8 bases from V and 0 bases from J; junction bases left unmatched: 2. This CDR3 has 16 amino acids. TCRB transcripts that were expressed got sequenced, as all of the isolated RNA had been reverse transcribed. Assay: immunoSEQ multiplex PCR; the TCRdb copy retains only in-frame clones and omits some. The table lists about 370,000 clones, about 10% of them singletons. Concerning this clone: What it recognizes is unknown.

The chain links TRBV10-3 to TRBJ2-1; TRBD2 agrees at 15 bases. Sequenced input: central memory CD4+ T cells from blood. The sequence derives from a man younger than 40 with type 1 diabetes. CDR3 nucleotide sequence: TGTGCCATCGGACTAGCGGGAGGGAGCTCCTACAATGAGCAGTTCTTC. It codes for CAIGLAGGSSYNEQFF.